This T cell receptor beta chain appears in the sequencing data of a study of shared clonotypes between healthy human individuals. Deep-level settings were used for running the assay. Assay: immunoSEQ multiplex PCR; the TCRdb copy retains only in-frame clones and omits some. The repertoire consists of around 1,900,000 clones, with 80% to 95% occurring once and the leading ten covering 1.5% to 2%. This CDR3 has 13 residues. J was trimmed by 6 bases and V by 3 bases; bases with no gene match: 2. Germline V CDR1 and CDR2: SEHNR, FQNEAQ (reference sequence). This clone appeared a single time. Cells designated naive CD8 were CD45RO-negative and were positively selected for CCR7, with terminally differentiated effector memory CD45RA+ cells excluded. The study drew its donors from healthy HIV-negative adults without recent acute infections or vaccinations.

The receptor comes from a man between 18 and 29 years old in good health. Some clones in this sample may be carry-over from other donors' samples. This chain uses TRBV7-9 with TRBJ1-2; 9 nucleotides match TRBD1. The sequenced sample consisted of naive CD8+ T cells from PBMCs. CDR3 coding DNA: TGTGCCAGCAGCTTGGGACAGGGAGATGGCTACACCTTC. This translates into CASSLGQGDGYTF.